The 16 T cell receptor beta chains in this list originate from one sample, sequenced in a study of blood T cell repertoires in COVID-19. Sequenced by immunoSEQ multiplex PCR; TCRdb stores in-frame clones only, minus some. Of around 85,000 clones detected, 90% appear once; the ten largest clones hold 4.3%. Material: peripheral blood. The receptors originated from an elderly woman with active or convalescent COVID-19.

The CDR3 loop is CASSFDRLSQPQHF. CDR3 in DNA: TGTGCCAGCAGTTTCGACAGGTTGAGTCAGCCCCAGCATTTT. This chain uses TRBV28 with TRBJ1-5; D perhaps matches TRBD1 (6 bases). The CDR3 consists of 14 residues. The germline V gene encodes CDR1 MDHEN and CDR2 SYDVKM. V gave up 3 bases and J gave up 6 bases, with 12 bases separating them.

This clone showed up just a few times. CDR3 sequence: CASSRTGLAGDNEQFF. The CDR3 nucleotides are TGTGCCAGCAGCCGGACGGGACTAGCGGGGGACAATGAGCAGTTCTTC. The rearrangement links TRBV5-4 to TRBJ2-1; 14 bases map to TRBD2. CDR3 length: 16 residues. V lost 4 bases and J lost 5; bases outside the gene matches: 5. Looked up from germline, CDR1 is SGHNT and CDR2 is YYREEE (reference sequence). The whole variable domain, filled in from reference TRBV5-4 and TRBJ2-1, reads ETGVTQSPTHLIKTRGQQVTLRCSSQSGHNTVSWYQQALGQGPQFIFQYYREEENGRGNFPPRFSGLQFPNYSSELNVNALELDDSALYLCASSRTGLAGDNEQFFGPGTRLTVL.

The chain uses TRBV9 and TRBJ1-5, with D perhaps matching TRBD1 (6 bases). The CDR3 sequence is 15 residues long. CDR1 and CDR2 from the germline V gene are SGDLS and YYNGEE. The V end was cut by 0 bases, the J end by 2 bases, with 9 bases between. The CDR3 DNA sequence: TGTGCCAGCAGCGTAGGAGGGGGTGGCAATCAGCCCCAGCATTTT. This sequence encodes CASSVGGGGNQPQHF.

The gene calls are TRBV2 and TRBJ2-2, with a possible D match to TRBD2 (7 bases). Germline V gene data show CDR1 as SNHLY and CDR2 as FYNNEI. CDR3 size: 11 residues. Deletions cut 7 bases from V and 11 bases from J, with 11 bases between. CDR3 DNA sequence: TGTGCCAGCATGAGGGGGGGAGAGCTGTTTTTT. Translated: CASMRGGELFF.

This chain connects TRBV28 to TRBJ1-6, with D uncertain. Germline assignment: CDR1 MDHEN and CDR2 SYDVKM. The CDR3 loop spans 15 amino acids. Trimming pared 8 bases from V and 7 bases from J, leaving 18 bases between. This CDR3 reads CASVLGGRNNSPLHF. In nucleotides, the CDR3 is TGTGCCAGCGTTCTAGGAGGCAGGAACAATTCACCCCTCCACTTT.

The chain is built from TRBV5-1 and TRBJ1-4; a possible D gene is TRBD1 (5 bases). The CDR3 spans 14 residues. The germline V gene has CDR1 SGHRS and CDR2 YFSETQ. The germline V and J ends were trimmed by 0 bases and 4 bases, with 7 bases remaining between them. In nucleotides, the CDR3 is TGCGCCAGCAGCTTGGAGACAGTTAATGAAAAACTGTTTTTT. It translates to CASSLETVNEKLFF.

The chain uses TRBV28 and TRBJ1-2; 9 positions agree with TRBD1. The ends lost 6 bases at V and 0 bases at J; junction bases unmatched: 8. Germline lookup yields CDR1 MDHEN and CDR2 SYDVKM. This CDR3 is 16 amino acids long. The CDR3: CASSLGGQGANYGYTF. DNA of the CDR3: TGTGCCAGCAGCTTGGGGGGACAGGGAGCTAACTATGGCTACACCTTC.

The CDR3: CASSQDPISTEQFF. CDR3 bases: TGTGCCAGCAGCCAAGACCCAATTAGCACTGAGCAGTTCTTC. The chain joins TRBV3-1 (or the pseudogene TRBV3-2) to TRBJ2-1; D not resolved. Germline V gene data show CDR1 as LGHDT and CDR2 as YNNKEL (reference sequence). Trimming stripped 0 bases from V and 9 bases from J, with 12 bases between. The CDR3 runs to 14 residues.

J is TRBJ2-7 and V is TRBV11-3; 7 bases fit TRBD2. This CDR3 comprises 14 residues. CDR1 is SGHNT and CDR2 is YENEEA in the germline V gene. The junction had 10 bases not matched to a gene; V was cut back by 5 bases and J by 6 bases. The CDR3 DNA reads TGTGCCAGCAGCCCCTCGGGGGGTCGCGGCGAGCAGTACTTC. It specifies CASSPSGGRGEQYF.

The V and J genes are TRBV6-5 and TRBJ2-1; tentatively, D is TRBD2 (6 bases). The germline gives CDR1 MNHEY, CDR2 SVGAGI. Trimming left V 4 bases short and J 7 bases short, with 20 bases between. The CDR3 runs 16 residues. In DNA form, the CDR3 reads TGTGCCAGCAGTTTTACTCCGGGGGTTGTTGGAAATGAGCAGTTCTTC. Translation gives CASSFTPGVVGNEQFF.

J is TRBJ2-1 and V is TRBV7-6; 7 positions agree with TRBD2. CDR1 is SGHVS and CDR2 is FNYEAQ in the germline V gene. Trimming took 2 bases from V and 8 from J; bases not matched to a gene: 15. The CDR3 length is 17 residues. The CDR3 here is CASSLFWLAETGDEQFF. Here the CDR3 DNA reads TGTGCCAGCAGCTTATTTTGGCTAGCGGAGACGGGGGATGAGCAGTTCTTC.

This chain connects TRBV6-4 to TRBJ2-2, with 9 nucleotides matching TRBD2. The junction had 8 bases not matched to a gene; V was cut back by 2 bases and J by 7 bases. CDR3 length equals 16 residues. Germline V gene lookup returns CDR1 MRHNA and CDR2 SNTAGT. CDR3 nucleotides: TGTGCCAGCAGTGACCTAGCGGGAAAGCGCAACGGGGAGCTGTTTTTT. Encoded protein: CASSDLAGKRNGELFF.

This clone has only one observation. This rearrangement joins TRBV6-2 or TRBV6-3 to TRBJ1-1; D gene unclear. Germline CDR1 and CDR2: MNHEY and SVGEGT. The CDR3 sequence is 15 residues long. The V gene lost 6 bases and the J gene lost 10 bases, with 24 bases spanning the gap. The chain's CDR3 is CASSPTGDRATRAFF. CDR3 in DNA: TGTGCCAGCAGCCCCACCGGGGATCGTGCCACGAGAGCTTTCTTT.

This chain links TRBV7-9 with TRBJ1-5; 7 positions match TRBD1. The germline CDR1 and CDR2 sequences are SEHNR and FQNEAQ (reference sequence). V lost 7 bases to trimming and J lost 1 base; unmatched junction nucleotides: 13. There are 17 residues in the CDR3. The CDR3 DNA sequence: TGTGCCAGCACCAGGGGGGAGGGGCCCGAGAGCAATCAGCCCCAGCATTTT. Its translation is CASTRGEGPESNQPQHF.

In this sample, this clone turned up once. The chain combines TRBV28 with TRBJ1-2; TRBD1 agrees at 11 bases. The J segment lost 5 bases and the V segment lost 7 bases, leaving 12 bases of the junction unmatched. There are 16 residues in the CDR3. In germline, CDR1 is MDHEN, CDR2 SYDVKM. The CDR3 DNA reads as TGTGCCAGCACCAGCCCCGGACAGGGGGCGAGGTATGGCTACACCTTC. Translated: CASTSPGQGARYGYTF.

The CDR3 is CASSPTHGRARNEQYF. DNA for the CDR3: TGTGCCAGCAGCCCCACTCACGGGAGGGCCCGAAACGAGCAGTACTTC. The rearrangement joins TRBV5-6 to TRBJ2-7; 8 nucleotides agree with TRBD2. Unmatched junction bases numbered 14, after V lost 4 bases and J lost 5 bases. This CDR3 has 16 residues. Germline values: CDR1 SGHDT, CDR2 YYEEEE.